Sequencing of this TCR beta chain was carried out in a study of blood T cell repertoires in COVID-19. Overall study: COVID-19 samples collected from the United States, Italy and Spain covered acute and convalescent phases.

Germline CDR1 is SGHRS and CDR2 is YFSETQ. Trimming took 4 bases from V and 4 from J; bases not matched to a gene: 8. The CDR3 extends over 15 amino acids. Authors' processing steps: Reference gene primer amplification in the assay estimated nucleated cell counts. TCRdb keeps only in-frame clones here, not all; method: immunoSEQ multiplex PCR. V, J and clone size are those of that table, while D and trimming were read from the DNA. The sample consists of some 300,000 clones, 90% of them appearing once. Followed longitudinally, the Seattle patients had been enrolled during active infection. Sequencing input: peripheral blood. The clonotype originates from a middle-aged woman with COVID-19, enrolled during active disease. The chain carries TRBV5-1 and TRBJ1-3; TRBD1 agrees at 7 bases. CDR3 in DNA: TGCGCCAGCAGCCCGGCTCAGGGGGGAGGAAACACCATATATTTT. Its translation: CASSPAQGGGNTIYF. Based on the CDR3 plus reference TRBV5-1 and TRBJ1-3, the full variable domain is KAGVTQTPRYLIKTRGQQVTLSCSPISGHRSVSWYQQTPGQGLQFLFEYFSETQRNKGNFPGRFSGRQFSNSRSEMNVSTLELGDSALYLCASSPAQGGGNTIYFGEGSWLTVV.